This is a list of T cell receptor beta chains from one sample in a study of blood T cell repertoires in COVID-19. The data were produced by immunoSEQ multiplex PCR, yet TCRdb's version contains in-frame clones alone and is incomplete. The table includes roughly 230,000 clones, under 90% detected once. What was sequenced was PBMCs or T cells enriched from blood (not recorded which). Receptor source: a woman aged 25 to 45 with acute COVID-19. CDR3s include the opening cysteine and the closing phenylalanine or tryptophan. The D gene is left open where the match is weak. Part of the rows lack a size; the others show once, few, many or a class for expanded clones.

>.|TRBJ1-1|once|TRBV14
CASSQEGRFALNTEAFF
TGTGCCAGCAGCCAAGAAGGCAGGTTTGCATTAAACACTGAAGCTTTCTTT
>TRBD1|TRBJ1-2|.|TRBV14
CASSQVNARTGGGYGYTF
TGTGCCAGCAGCCAAGTCAACGCCCGGACAGGGGGCGGCTATGGCTACACCTTC
>.|TRBJ1-2|.|TRBV2
CASRRDPDGYTF
TGTGCCAGCAGGAGGGATCCCGATGGCTACACCTTC
>TRBD2|TRBJ2-1|.|TRBV28
CASSLAPSGLAGGPSLYNEQFF
TGTGCCAGCAGTTTAGCCCCCTCTGGACTAGCGGGGGGGCCGTCCCTCTACAATGAGCAGTTCTTC
>.|TRBJ1-4|once|TRBV7-9
CASSQGSANEKLFF
TGTGCCAGCAGCCAGGGGTCGGCTAATGAAAAACTGTTTTTT
>.|TRBJ2-2|.|TRBV7-9
CASSLGANTGELFF
TGTGCCAGCAGCTTAGGAGCGAACACCGGGGAGCTGTTTTTT
>TRBD2|TRBJ2-5|.|TRBV9
CASSVAPGLGQETQYF
TGTGCCAGCAGCGTAGCCCCGGGACTAGGCCAAGAGACCCAGTACTTC
>TRBD1|TRBJ1-5|.|TRBV5-4
CASTNGTGGNQPQHF
TGTGCCAGCACCAATGGGACAGGGGGCAATCAGCCCCAGCATTTT
>TRBD1|TRBJ1-1|.|TRBV2
CASRDRDRANTEAFF
TGTGCCAGCAGGGACCGGGACAGGGCGAACACTGAAGCTTTCTTT
>.|TRBJ1-2|.|TRBV25-1
CASSDEDNVNYGYTF
TGTGCCAGCAGTGATGAGGACAATGTAAACTATGGCTACACCTTC
>TRBD1|TRBJ1-6|.|TRBV19
CASSIVGTGNSPLHF
TGTGCCAGTAGTATAGTAGGGACAGGAAATTCACCCCTCCACTTT
>TRBD2|TRBJ2-3|.|TRBV2
CASNPGGAADTQYF
TGTGCCAGCAATCCCGGGGGGGCGGCAGATACGCAGTATTTT
>TRBD1|TRBJ2-7|.|TRBV19
CASTGQGAHEQYF
TGTGCCAGTACAGGACAGGGGGCCCACGAGCAGTACTTC
>.|TRBJ1-1|.|TRBV19
CASSPREGLNTEAFF
TGTGCCAGTAGTCCCCGGGAGGGGCTGAACACTGAAGCTTTCTTT
>TRBD1|TRBJ1-2|.|TRBV5-5
CASSLTGTGGYGYTF
TGTGCCAGCAGCTTGACCGGGACAGGGGGCTATGGCTACACCTTC